The 32 T cell receptor beta chains presented below share a single source sample, sequenced in a study of response to subunit inactivated influenza vaccine. TCRdb used MiXCR to reprocess the RT-PCR reads, holding one entry per CDR3 protein. The table records hundreds of thousands of distinct CDR3 sequences, around 14% of them present only once. Sequencing was performed on PBMCs from blood, taken less than 15 days before vaccination. Every receptor here comes from a man in his forties or fifties who received an inactivated influenza vaccine.

At least ten counts were recorded for this clonotype. The chain has TRBV24-1 and TRBJ2-2; weak D call: TRBD1 (6 bases). CDR1 is KGHDR, CDR2 SFDVKD, per germline. V was trimmed by 7 bases and J by 3 bases, leaving 11 bases between them. CDR3 length: 14 residues. The CDR3 nucleotides read TGTGCCACCAGAGAACAGGGATACACCGGGGAGCTGTTTTTT. It encodes CATREQGYTGELFF.

This clonotype has a handful of counts. This chain's CDR3 is CSVPGQLGNTGELFF. CDR3 DNA: TGCAGCGTGCCGGGACAGCTCGGTAACACCGGGGAGCTGTTTTTT. The rearrangement links TRBV29-1 to TRBJ2-2; 7 bases line up with TRBD1. The CDR3 has 15 residues. Trimming cost V 6 bases and J 2 bases; bases outside gene matches: 9. Germline V lookup: CDR1 SQVTM, CDR2 ANQGSEA.

In DNA form, the CDR3 reads TGTGCCACCAACACCTCTGTGAAGACCCAGTACTTC. Translation gives CATNTSVKTQYF. The chain carries TRBV15 and TRBJ2-5; no clear D gene. V was clipped by 7 bases and J by 6 bases, with 12 bases between them. The CDR3 is 12 residues long. Per the germline V gene, CDR1 is LNHNV and CDR2 is YYDKDF (reference sequence).

In the case of this clonotype: Sequence at one end of the junction differs from germline and may be a read error. The rearrangement uses TRBV28 and TRBJ1-5; maybe TRBD1 (5 bases). CDR1 and CDR2 from the germline V gene are MDHEN and SYDVKM. The CDR3 runs to 14 residues. The CDR3 coding sequence is TGTGCCAGCAGTCCGAAGGGACTAGAGCAGCCCCAGCCTTTT. It codes for CASSPKGLEQPQPF.

The chain recombines TRBV7-2 with TRBJ1-6; 7 bases are a match to TRBD1. The J segment lost 0 bases and the V segment lost 3 bases, leaving 23 bases of the junction unmatched. This CDR3 spans 23 amino acids. CDR1 is SGHTA and CDR2 is FQGNSA in the germline V gene. CDR3 region: CASSFGRVIGGPRMSSYNSPLHF. In nucleotides, the CDR3 is TGTGCCAGCAGCTTCGGGCGGGTTATAGGGGGCCCGCGTATGAGCTCCTATAATTCACCCCTCCACTTT.

This clonotype has only a few counts. The chain is built from TRBV4-1 and TRBJ1-1; D is perhaps TRBD1 (5 bases). CDR3 length: 14 amino acids. V lost 2 bases, J lost 5 bases, and 12 bases lay in between. The germline gives CDR1 MGHRA, CDR2 YSYEKL. CDR3 in DNA: TGCGCCAGCAGCCAACAGGCAGGGATAACTGAAGCTTTCTTT. Protein product: CASSQQAGITEAFF.

This clonotype was recorded at least ten times. The rearrangement joins TRBV29-1 to TRBJ2-7; 8 bases match TRBD1. The CDR3 totals 14 residues. Germline V gene data show CDR1 as SQVTM and CDR2 as ANQGSEA. V was pared by 5 bases and J by 0 bases, with 6 bases of the junction left unmatched. CDR3 region: CSVPDRESSYEQYF. The CDR3 nucleotides read TGCAGCGTTCCGGACAGGGAATCCTCCTACGAGCAGTACTTC.

This sequence joins TRBV7-9 and TRBJ1-2; 8 bases are a match to TRBD1. V was pared by 5 bases and J by 4 bases, with 3 bases of the junction left unmatched. CDR1 SEHNR and CDR2 FQNEAQ come from the germline V gene (reference sequence). The CDR3 totals 13 residues. The CDR3 is CASSARGLYGYTF. CDR3 nucleotides: TGTGCCAGCAGCGCCAGGGGGCTCTATGGCTACACCTTC.

The chain joins TRBV10-3 to TRBJ1-5; tentative D call: TRBD1 (5 bases). The CDR3 totals 14 residues. In germline, CDR1 is ENHRY, CDR2 SYGVKD. Trimming stripped 10 bases from V and 2 bases from J, with 15 bases between. The CDR3 DNA sequence: TGTGCCACGGCACTTGGGACGGGCAATCAGCCCCAGCATTTT. Amino acid sequence: CATALGTGNQPQHF.

This chain links TRBV12-3 or TRBV12-4 with TRBJ2-1; TRBD2 aligns across 11 bases. The CDR3 extends over 15 amino acids. Trimming cost V 3 bases and J 8 bases; bases outside gene matches: 6. CDR3: CASSFSLAGAHEQFF. Here the CDR3 DNA reads TGTGCCAGCAGTTTTTCACTAGCGGGAGCCCATGAGCAGTTCTTC.

The chain employs TRBV12-3 or TRBV12-4 and TRBJ1-6; D remains ambiguous. V dropped 6 bases and J dropped 7 bases, with 10 bases sitting between them. CDR3 length: 13 amino acids. The chain's CDR3 is CASRPNGNSPLHF. The CDR3, as DNA: TGTGCCAGCAGACCCAATGGGAATTCACCCCTCCACTTT.

This clonotype was counted between two and nine times. The J gene is TRBJ2-7, the V gene TRBV5-1, with TRBD1 identical over 7 bases. The V gene end was trimmed by 4 bases and the J gene end by 2 bases; junction bases not matched to a gene: 9. The length of the CDR3 is 15 residues. The germline CDR1 and CDR2 sequences are SGHRS and YFSETQ. The DNA of the CDR3 is TGCGCCAGCAGCCCCAATGGGGACAGCGCCTACGAGCAGTACTTC. Translated, it gives CASSPNGDSAYEQYF.

The chain is built from TRBV29-1 and TRBJ2-1, with D possibly TRBD1 on 6 matching bases. Germline V CDR1 and CDR2: SQVTM, ANQGSEA. The CDR3 has 15 amino acids. V was pared by 0 bases and J by 3 bases, with 12 bases between. The CDR3 here is CSVEDEDRVYNEQFF. In DNA, the CDR3 is TGCAGCGTTGAAGATGAGGACAGAGTCTACAATGAGCAGTTCTTC.

V gene TRBV6-1 combines with J gene TRBJ2-1, with 10 bases lining up with TRBD1. The trim removed 6 bases at V and 7 bases at J, leaving 9 bases unmatched. CDR3 size: 15 residues. Germline-derived CDR1 and CDR2 are MNHNS and SASEGT. The CDR3 region has the DNA TGTGCCAGCAGAGAAAGGGGGACAGGGGCTAATGAGCAGTTCTTC. Translated: CASRERGTGANEQFF.

This chain links TRBV29-1 with TRBJ2-1, with D possibly TRBD1 on 5 matching bases. V was shortened by 4 bases and J by 11 bases, with 9 bases between the two germline ends. The CDR3 contains 10 residues. From germline, CDR1 is SQVTM and CDR2 ANQGSEA. CDR3 in amino acids: CSVGQPQQFF. DNA for the CDR3: TGCAGCGTTGGACAGCCCCAGCAGTTCTTC.

Only a few counts were recorded for this clonotype. The V gene is TRBV20-1, the J gene TRBJ1-1, with a weak D call TRBD1 (5 bases). The germline CDR1 and CDR2 sequences are DFQATT and SNEGSKA (reference sequence). Trimming cost V 2 bases and J 7 bases, with 14 bases left between them. The length of the CDR3 is 13 residues. The CDR3 bases are TGCAGTGCTAGAAGTCAGGGATTTATTGAAGCTTTCTTT. Its protein is CSARSQGFIEAFF.

This clonotype was detected only a few times. This rearrangement joins TRBV6-1 to TRBJ2-1, with 11 bases identical to TRBD2. Germline V CDR1 and CDR2: MNHNS, SASEGT. The CDR3 sequence is 15 residues long. With 6 bases clipped from V and 8 bases from J, the junction kept 9 bases outside the gene matches. CDR3 sequence (DNA): TGTGCCAGCAGCCCCTTAGCGGGAGGGATCGATGAGCAGTTCTTC. Protein: CASSPLAGGIDEQFF.

This clonotype has only a few counts. The V gene is TRBV7-2, the J gene TRBJ2-1, with TRBD2 identical over 11 bases. Per the germline V gene, CDR1 is SGHTA and CDR2 is FQGNSA. Trimming at V came to 5 bases and at J to 5 bases, leaving 5 bases not matched to a gene. CDR3 size: 15 residues. The CDR3 nucleotides read TGTGCCAGCAGCGCGTCTAGCGGGGGGCACAATGAGCAGTTCTTC. Its protein is CASSASSGGHNEQFF.

This clonotype was seen many times. V gene TRBV7-9 combines with J gene TRBJ2-2; D unresolved. The CDR3 sequence is 15 residues long. Trimming removed 9 bases at V and 6 bases at J, with 20 bases between. Germline-derived CDR1 and CDR2 are SEHNR and FQNEAQ (reference sequence). CDR3 sequence reads: CASQHLEWVAGELFF. The CDR3 nucleotides read TGTGCCAGTCAACACCTTGAATGGGTGGCCGGGGAGCTGTTTTTT.

This clonotype was seen repeatedly, ten times or more. The chain uses TRBV6-1 and TRBJ2-1, with D possibly being TRBD2 (5 bases). There are 17 residues in the CDR3. The V end was cut by 6 bases, the J end by 1 base, with 19 bases between. The germline V gene has CDR1 MNHNS and CDR2 SASEGT. In DNA, the CDR3 is TGTGCCAGCAGCCAGGACTCCCAGACGTTTTCCTACAATGAGCAGTTCTTC. Its translation is CASSQDSQTFSYNEQFF.

This chain joins TRBV6-1 and TRBJ2-4, with a weak D call TRBD1 (5 bases). Germline V gene lookup returns CDR1 MNHNS and CDR2 SASEGT. CDR3 length: 13 residues. The germline V and J ends were trimmed by 8 bases and 7 bases, with 15 bases remaining between them. The CDR3 coding sequence is TGTGCCAGCGAGTCAAGGGGAAGCAACATTCAGTACTTC. Translation: CASESRGSNIQYF.

A few counts support this clonotype. The rearrangement links TRBV5-5 to TRBJ1-6, with 8 bases aligning to TRBD1. The V gene's germline CDR1 is SGHKS and CDR2 YYEKEE (reference sequence). V lost 4 bases and J lost 7; bases outside the gene matches: 10. The CDR3 runs to 16 residues. CDR3 in DNA: TGTGCCAGCAGCCCTTTCGGACAGGGAGAAAATTCACCCCTCCACTTT. This sequence encodes CASSPFGQGENSPLHF.

This clonotype was recorded many times. The chain combines TRBV12-3 or TRBV12-4 with TRBJ1-2; D possibly corresponds to TRBD1 (5 bases). Between the trimmed V and J ends, which lost 8 bases and 4 bases, there was a span of 17 bases. The CDR3 length is 14 residues. CDR3 coding DNA: TGTGCCAGCGGGAAGGGACTTCCGATCTATGGCTACACCTTC. Residues: CASGKGLPIYGYTF.

This clonotype was counted a few times. The gene calls are TRBV4-1 and TRBJ2-5, with D perhaps TRBD2 (5 bases). Looked up from germline, CDR1 is MGHRA and CDR2 is YSYEKL. Between the trimmed V and J ends, which lost 5 bases and 5 bases, there was a span of 15 bases. The CDR3 runs to 14 residues. The CDR3 nucleotides are TGCGCCAGCAGCAACGGGGTTCGCCGGGAGACCCAGTACTTC. It translates to CASSNGVRRETQYF.

In its sample, this clonotype was seen a few times. The V call is TRBV4-1, the J call TRBJ2-5, with 7 bases matching TRBD1. The CDR3 length is 15 residues. Germline CDR1 and CDR2: MGHRA and YSYEKL. Trimming cost V 1 base and J 5 bases; bases outside gene matches: 7. The CDR3 loop is CASSQGRGPGETQYF. The CDR3 region has the DNA TGCGCCAGCAGCCAAGGAAGGGGGCCGGGGGAGACCCAGTACTTC.

The chain is built from TRBV5-1 and TRBJ1-1; 7 bases map to TRBD1. V lost 4 bases, J lost 1 base, and 7 bases stayed unmatched. The germline CDR1 and CDR2 sequences are SGHRS and YFSETQ. The CDR3 runs 15 residues. CDR3 coding DNA: TGCGCCAGCAGCCCCTCCGGGACAGAGAACACTGAAGCTTTCTTT. It yields the protein CASSPSGTENTEAFF.

The rearrangement links TRBV20-1 to TRBJ1-2; 7 bases match TRBD1. The CDR3 has 12 residues. The germline V gene has CDR1 DFQATT and CDR2 SNEGSKA (reference sequence). J gave up 8 bases and V 3 bases, and 6 bases lay outside the gene matches. In DNA form, the CDR3 reads TGCAGTGCTAGTCAGGGGGGTCCCGGCTACACCTTC. Translated: CSASQGGPGYTF.

This chain joins TRBV7-9 and TRBJ1-4; D perhaps matches TRBD1 (5 bases). The length of the CDR3 is 16 residues. Germline lookup yields CDR1 SEHNR and CDR2 FQNEAQ (reference sequence). Between the trimmed V and J ends, which lost 5 bases and 0 bases, there was a span of 13 bases. This chain's CDR3 is CASSPTSRATNEKLFF. In DNA, the CDR3 is TGTGCCAGCAGCCCAACGTCCAGGGCAACTAATGAAAAACTGTTTTTT.

This clonotype has more than one count but fewer than ten. The gene calls are TRBV5-5 and TRBJ2-7; no clear D gene. The ends were cut back, 0 bases at V and 2 bases at J, with 15 bases in the middle. The germline V gene encodes CDR1 SGHKS and CDR2 YYEKEE (reference sequence). The CDR3 is 16 residues long. This chain's CDR3 is CASSLVRTDHPYEQYF. CDR3 bases: TGTGCCAGCAGCTTGGTTAGGACGGACCACCCCTACGAGCAGTACTTC. The full variable domain, with the rest looked up from reference TRBV5-5 and TRBJ2-7, is DAGVTQSPTHLIKTRGQQVTLRCSPISGHKSVSWYQQVLGQGPQFIFQYYEKEERGRGNFPDRFSARQFPNYSSELNVNALLLGDSALYLCASSLVRTDHPYEQYFGPGTRLTVT.

This clonotype occurred a few times. The chain couples TRBV10-3 to TRBJ2-1; 7 nucleotides line up with TRBD2. The CDR3 extends over 17 amino acids. From germline, CDR1 is ENHRY and CDR2 SYGVKD. With 3 bases clipped from V and 5 bases from J, the junction kept 13 bases outside the gene matches. CDR3 residues: CAISDGSSGDGNNEQFF. In DNA form, the CDR3 reads TGTGCCATCAGTGATGGGTCTAGCGGAGATGGAAACAATGAGCAGTTCTTC.

This clonotype showed up many times. The chain carries TRBV9 and TRBJ2-1, with D uncertain. Germline values: CDR1 SGDLS, CDR2 YYNGEE. The CDR3 loop spans 12 amino acids. The V end was cut by 3 bases, the J end by 5 bases, with 6 bases between. The DNA of the CDR3 is TGTGCCAGCAGCGCCCATAACAATGAGCAGTTCTTC. Translating gives CASSAHNNEQFF.

This chain joins TRBV5-6 and TRBJ2-2, with D perhaps TRBD2 (6 bases). From germline, CDR1 is SGHDT and CDR2 YYEEEE. The CDR3 is made up of 15 amino acids. V lost 4 bases to trimming and J lost 7 bases, with 17 bases between them. Here the CDR3 DNA reads TGTGCCAGCAGCCCGGGACCCTCGGAGGGCGGGGAGCTGTTTTTT. This codes for CASSPGPSEGGELFF.